This T cell receptor (beta chain) was obtained from a study of blood T cell repertoires in COVID-19. Study details: There were acute and convalescent COVID-19 samples, and they came from the United States, Italy and Spain. The analysed material was cDNA or gDNA that came from T cells, B-cell-depleted T cells, or PBMCs.

With 4 bases removed from V and 0 bases from J, the gap between germline ends came to 12 bases. Germline V CDR1 and CDR2: SNHLY, FYNNEI. This CDR3 is 15 amino acids long. As originally analysed: Amplified reference gene primers provided the basis for estimating nucleated cell counts. The table came from immunoSEQ multiplex PCR; TCRdb's copy has only in-frame clones and leaves some out. V, J and clone size are those of that table, while D and trimming were read from the DNA. The data hold around 130,000 clones, with 82% observed a single time. The V and J genes are TRBV2 and TRBJ1-1, with D hard to call. The sample comprised peripheral blood. The source is a woman aged 80 or older with acute or convalescent COVID-19. CDR3 sequence reads: CASSGFSLMNTEAFF. The DNA for the CDR3 is TGTGCCAGCAGTGGATTTAGTTTAATGAACACTGAAGCTTTCTTT.